A single sample is the source of the 9 T cell receptor beta chains below, sequenced in a study of blood T cell repertoires in COVID-19 (TCRdb year 2020). To prepare the library, the immunoSEQ multiplex PCR assay was applied. Drawn from immuneACCESS, this table holds only the in-frame rearrangements with V and J called that TCRdb kept. Clones are partly lost; checked studies trace under half to an unresolved V gene and leave the rest unexplained. The sample table contains approximately 190,000 clones; only one count was recorded for about nine tenths of them. The leading ten clones occupy about 0.54% of the sample. Sequenced input: peripheral blood. The receptor source for this set is a middle-aged man with acute or convalescent COVID-19.

V gene TRBV6-5 combines with J gene TRBJ2-7, with D tentatively TRBD1 (5 bases). This CDR3 spans 14 amino acids. Germline CDR1 is MNHEY and CDR2 is SVGAGI. V shed 2 bases and J shed 4 bases, with 12 bases lying between them. The CDR3 here is CASSYEQGKYEQYF. Here the CDR3 DNA reads TGTGCCAGCAGTTACGAGCAGGGCAAGTACGAGCAGTACTTC.

The gene calls are TRBV6-5 and TRBJ1-3; D might be TRBD1 (6 bases). Trimming took 6 bases from V and 8 from J, leaving 14 bases between them. The CDR3 consists of 13 residues. CDR1 and CDR2 from the germline V gene are MNHEY and SVGAGI. The CDR3 coding sequence is TGTGCCAGCAGCCCAGGCAGGGGACACACCATATATTTT. It yields the protein CASSPGRGHTIYF.

The chain combines TRBV7-2 with TRBJ2-5; D perhaps matches TRBD1 (6 bases). The CDR3 is 16 residues long. Between the trimmed V and J ends, which lost 5 bases and 1 base, there was a span of 17 bases. Per the germline V gene, CDR1 is SGHTA and CDR2 is FQGNSA. The CDR3, as DNA: TGTGCCAGCAGCGCCGATTCGGGACACCCCCAAGAGACCCAGTACTTC. It yields the protein CASSADSGHPQETQYF.

The genes are TRBV28 and TRBJ2-6; TRBD1 matches at 7 bases. J gave up 2 bases and V 7 bases, and 2 bases lay outside the gene matches. The CDR3 contains 14 residues. The V gene's germline CDR1 is MDHEN and CDR2 SYDVKM. This CDR3 is CASNTGAGANVLTF. The DNA for the CDR3 is TGTGCCAGCAACACAGGGGCTGGGGCCAACGTCCTGACTTTC.

CDR3 coding DNA: TGTGCCAGCAGCCCAATCCCCCAAGAGACCCAGTACTTC. Translating it yields CASSPIPQETQYF. The V call is TRBV7-3, the J call TRBJ2-5; D remains ambiguous. CDR3 size: 13 residues. Germline V gives CDR1 SGHTA, CDR2 FQGTGA. V was cut by 5 bases and J by 1 base, with 8 bases left in between.

V gene TRBV2 combines with J gene TRBJ1-4; D gene unclear. The V gene lost 8 bases and the J gene lost 7 bases, with 8 bases spanning the gap. This CDR3 has 11 amino acids. Germline V gene sequence: CDR1 SNHLY, CDR2 FYNNEI. CDR3 amino acids: CASGQAEKLFF. CDR3 coding DNA: TGTGCCAGCGGTCAGGCTGAAAAACTGTTTTTT.

About this clone itself: The DNA is left out, because the CDR3 cannot be placed on it with certainty; the CDR3 is given as TCRdb lists it. This chain uses TRBV30 with TRBJ2-7; the table assigns TRBD2, which was not confirmed against the DNA. Both ends counted, the CDR3 spans 12 residues. Per germline, CDR1 GTSNPN and CDR2 SVGIG (reference sequence). CDR3 amino acids: CAWGRGTSVGYF.

This clone has only one observation. V gene TRBV5-1 combines with J gene TRBJ2-5; TRBD2 aligns across 10 bases. Unmatched junction bases numbered 8, after V lost 4 bases and J lost 5 bases. The CDR3 is 15 residues long. Looked up from germline, CDR1 is SGHRS and CDR2 is YFSETQ. The CDR3 is CASSRTSGAVETQYF. The CDR3 DNA reads as TGCGCCAGCAGCAGAACTAGCGGGGCGGTGGAGACCCAGTACTTC.

The gene calls are TRBV9 and TRBJ2-1; the match to TRBD2 covers 7 bases. The CDR3 consists of 16 residues. V lost 4 bases, J lost 3 bases, and 10 bases stayed unmatched. Germline assignment: CDR1 SGDLS and CDR2 YYNGEE. Written as DNA, the CDR3 is TGTGCCAGCAGCCAGCTCCCCGCGGGAGACTACAATGAGCAGTTCTTC. Translating it yields CASSQLPAGDYNEQFF.